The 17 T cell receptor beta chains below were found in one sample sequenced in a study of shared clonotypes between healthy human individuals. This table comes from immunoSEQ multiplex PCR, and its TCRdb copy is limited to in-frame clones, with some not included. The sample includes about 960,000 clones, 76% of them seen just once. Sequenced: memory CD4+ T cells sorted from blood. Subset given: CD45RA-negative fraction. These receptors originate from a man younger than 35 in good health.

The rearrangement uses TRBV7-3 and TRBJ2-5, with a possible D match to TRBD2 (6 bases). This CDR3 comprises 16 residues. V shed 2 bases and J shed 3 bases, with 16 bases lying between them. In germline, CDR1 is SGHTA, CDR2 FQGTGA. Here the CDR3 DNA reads TGTGCCAGCAGCTTAGGGGCCCTGGAGGGAAAAGAGACCCAGTACTTC. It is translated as CASSLGALEGKETQYF.

Here the CDR3 DNA reads TGTGCCAGCAGCTCGACAGGGGGCTGGCGCGAGCAGTACTTC. Its protein product is CASSSTGGWREQYF. The rearrangement uses TRBV7-6 and TRBJ2-7; 10 positions agree with TRBD1. V lost 4 bases to trimming and J lost 6 bases; unmatched junction nucleotides: 6. The CDR3 is 14 residues long. The germline V gene encodes CDR1 SGHVS and CDR2 FNYEAQ.

CDR3 in amino acids: CSVIDGGNVYGYTF. The CDR3 coding sequence is TGCAGCGTTATAGACGGAGGTAACGTCTATGGCTACACCTTC. The V gene is TRBV29-1, the J gene TRBJ1-2; D unresolved. The CDR3 length is 14 residues. V was pared by 5 bases and J by 4 bases, with 17 bases between. Germline values: CDR1 SQVTM, CDR2 ANQGSEA. The full variable domain, in which reference TRBV29-1 and TRBJ1-2 provide the parts outside the CDR3, is SAVISQKPSRDICQRGTSLTIQCQVDSQVTMMFWYRQQPGQSLTLIATANQGSEATYESGFVIDKFPISRPNLTFSTLTVSNMSPEDSSIYLCSVIDGGNVYGYTFGSGTRLTVV.

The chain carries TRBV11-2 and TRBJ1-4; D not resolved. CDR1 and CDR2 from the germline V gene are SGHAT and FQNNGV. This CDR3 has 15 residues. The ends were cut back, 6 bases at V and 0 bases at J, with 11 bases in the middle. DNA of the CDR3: TGTGCCAGCAGGGCCGGGGTAGCAACTAATGAAAAACTGTTTTTT. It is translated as CASRAGVATNEKLFF.

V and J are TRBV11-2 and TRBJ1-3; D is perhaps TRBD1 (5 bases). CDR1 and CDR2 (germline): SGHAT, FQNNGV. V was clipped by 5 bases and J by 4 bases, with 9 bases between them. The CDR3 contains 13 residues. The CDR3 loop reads CASSLRQGNTIYF. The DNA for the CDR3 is TGTGCCAGCAGCCTGCGACAGGGAAACACCATATATTTT. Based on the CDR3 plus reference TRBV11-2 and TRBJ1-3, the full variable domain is EAGVAQSPRYKIIEKRQSVAFWCNPISGHATLYWYQQILGQGPKLLIQFQNNGVVDDSQLPKDRFSAERLKGVDSTLKIQPAKLEDSAVYLCASSLRQGNTIYFGEGSWLTVV.

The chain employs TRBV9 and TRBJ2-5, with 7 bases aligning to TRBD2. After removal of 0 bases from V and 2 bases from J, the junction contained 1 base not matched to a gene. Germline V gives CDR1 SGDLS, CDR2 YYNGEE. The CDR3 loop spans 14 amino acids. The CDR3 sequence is CASSVGGLQETQYF. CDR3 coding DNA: TGTGCCAGCAGCGTAGGGGGACTACAAGAGACCCAGTACTTC.

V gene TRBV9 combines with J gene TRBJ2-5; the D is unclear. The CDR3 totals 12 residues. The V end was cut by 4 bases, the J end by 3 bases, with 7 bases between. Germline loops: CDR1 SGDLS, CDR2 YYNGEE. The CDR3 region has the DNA TGTGCCAGCAGCCCCAATGAAGAGACCCAGTACTTC. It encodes CASSPNEETQYF.

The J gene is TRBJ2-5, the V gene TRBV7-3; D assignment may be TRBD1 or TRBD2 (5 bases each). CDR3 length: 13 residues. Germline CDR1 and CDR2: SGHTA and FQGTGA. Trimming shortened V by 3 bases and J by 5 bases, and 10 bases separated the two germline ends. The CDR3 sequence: CASSFSEGETQYF. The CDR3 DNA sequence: TGTGCCAGCAGCTTTTCTGAGGGGGAGACCCAGTACTTC.

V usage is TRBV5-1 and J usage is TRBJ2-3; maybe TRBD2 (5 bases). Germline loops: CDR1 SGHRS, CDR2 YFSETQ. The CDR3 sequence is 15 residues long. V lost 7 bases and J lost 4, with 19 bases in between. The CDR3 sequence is CASHLWGDPADTQYF. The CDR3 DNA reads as TGCGCCAGCCACCTCTGGGGAGATCCCGCAGATACGCAGTATTTT.

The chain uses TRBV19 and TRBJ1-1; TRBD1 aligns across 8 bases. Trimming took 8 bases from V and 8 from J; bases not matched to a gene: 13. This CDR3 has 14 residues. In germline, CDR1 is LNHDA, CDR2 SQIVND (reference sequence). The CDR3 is CASGPSIQGAEAFF. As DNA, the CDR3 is TGTGCCAGTGGCCCCTCGATCCAGGGGGCAGAAGCTTTCTTT.

The CDR3 here is CASSYLESYEQYF. For the CDR3, the DNA is TGTGCCAGCAGTTACTTGGAATCCTACGAGCAGTACTTC. The chain links TRBV6-6 to TRBJ2-7; D is uncertain. CDR3 size: 13 residues. Germline V gene data show CDR1 as MNHNY and CDR2 as SVGAGI (reference sequence). Trimming took off 1 base at V and 1 base at J, with 5 bases between the two ends.

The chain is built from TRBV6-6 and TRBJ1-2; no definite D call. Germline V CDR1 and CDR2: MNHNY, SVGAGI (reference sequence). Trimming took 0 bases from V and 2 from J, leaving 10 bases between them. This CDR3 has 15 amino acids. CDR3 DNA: TGTGCCAGCAGTTACTCGATTGGGGAGAACTATGGCTACACCTTC. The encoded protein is CASSYSIGENYGYTF.

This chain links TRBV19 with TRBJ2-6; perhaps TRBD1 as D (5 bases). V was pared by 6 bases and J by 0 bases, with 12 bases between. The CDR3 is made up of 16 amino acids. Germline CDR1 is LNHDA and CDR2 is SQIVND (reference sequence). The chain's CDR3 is CASSLDTFSGANVLTF. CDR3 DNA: TGTGCCAGTAGCTTGGACACTTTCTCTGGGGCCAACGTCCTGACTTTC.

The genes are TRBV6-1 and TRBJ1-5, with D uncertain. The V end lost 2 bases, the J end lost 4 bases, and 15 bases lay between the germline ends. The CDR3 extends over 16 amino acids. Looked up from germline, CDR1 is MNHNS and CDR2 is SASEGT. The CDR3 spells CASSEFGTEANQPQHF. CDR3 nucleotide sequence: TGTGCCAGCAGTGAATTCGGCACCGAGGCTAATCAGCCCCAGCATTTT.

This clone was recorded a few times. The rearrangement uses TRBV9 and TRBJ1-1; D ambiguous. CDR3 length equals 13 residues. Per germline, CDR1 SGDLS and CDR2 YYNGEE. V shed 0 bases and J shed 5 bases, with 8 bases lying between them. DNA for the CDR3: TGTGCCAGCAGCGTAGAATGGGGTACTGAAGCTTTCTTT. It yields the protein CASSVEWGTEAFF.

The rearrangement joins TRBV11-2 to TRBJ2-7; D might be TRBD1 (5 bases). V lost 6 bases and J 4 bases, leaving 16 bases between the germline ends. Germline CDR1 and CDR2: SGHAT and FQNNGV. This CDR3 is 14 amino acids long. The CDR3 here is CASRTDTQGYEQYF. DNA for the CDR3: TGTGCCAGCAGGACGGACACCCAAGGGTACGAGCAGTACTTC.

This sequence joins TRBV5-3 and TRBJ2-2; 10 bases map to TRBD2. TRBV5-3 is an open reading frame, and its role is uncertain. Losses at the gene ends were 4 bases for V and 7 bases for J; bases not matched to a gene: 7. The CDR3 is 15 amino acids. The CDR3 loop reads CARSHSGRVDGELFF. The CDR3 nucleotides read TGTGCCAGAAGCCACAGCGGGAGGGTCGACGGGGAGCTGTTTTTT.